The 11 T cell receptor beta chains below were found in one sample sequenced in a study of blood T cell repertoires in COVID-19. Generated by immunoSEQ multiplex PCR, the TCRdb table keeps only in-frame clones and is missing some. The data show 310,000 or so clones, about 91% seen once. The sequenced sample consisted of PBMCs or T cells enriched from blood (not recorded which). The receptors come from a woman aged 18 to 35 who had recovered from COVID-19.

This rearrangement joins TRBV7-3 to TRBJ2-3; 9 positions match TRBD2. V shed 2 bases, J shed 1 base, and the junction held 4 bases outside the gene matches. This CDR3 comprises 16 residues. Germline-derived CDR1 and CDR2 are SGHTA and FQGTGA. The CDR3 region has the DNA TGTGCCAGCAGCTTACAACGGACTAGCGGCACAGATACGCAGTATTTT. This gives the protein CASSLQRTSGTDTQYF.

The V and J genes are TRBV5-5 and TRBJ1-3; 7 nucleotides line up with TRBD1. The CDR3 totals 17 residues. The germline CDR1 and CDR2 sequences are SGHKS and YYEKEE (reference sequence). After removal of 0 bases from V and 3 bases from J, the junction contained 9 bases not matched to a gene. The CDR3 DNA is TGTGCCAGCAGCTTGGTTCCAGGGGGAGGAGGTGGAAACACCATATATTTT. This encodes CASSLVPGGGGGNTIYF.

The chain carries TRBV7-7 and TRBJ2-7; 9 bases line up with TRBD1. V trimming: 1 base; J trimming: 7 bases; junction bases outside the gene matches: 23. In germline, CDR1 is SSHAT, CDR2 FNYEAQ (reference sequence). CDR3 size: 20 residues. The CDR3 nucleotides are TGTGCCAGCAGCTTAGTAGATGTACAGGGGGCGTGCCACCCCCCGGATGAGCAGTACTTC. Protein sequence: CASSLVDVQGACHPPDEQYF.

The chain is built from TRBV29-1 and TRBJ2-3; 7 positions agree with TRBD2. The CDR3 covers 16 residues. The trim removed 0 bases at V and 2 bases at J, leaving 8 bases unmatched. The germline gives CDR1 SQVTM, CDR2 ANQGSEA. The CDR3 bases are TGCAGCGTTGAAGATCGGTTCCGGGGGGTCACAGATACGCAGTATTTT. Residues: CSVEDRFRGVTDTQYF.

Remarks on this clone: This sample includes further DNA sequences coding for the same CDR3. This chain connects TRBV2 to TRBJ1-5, with TRBD1 as a possible D gene (6 bases). This CDR3 region has 14 residues. Germline V gene data show CDR1 as SNHLY and CDR2 as FYNNEI. V dropped 1 base and J dropped 4 bases, with 8 bases sitting between them. CDR3 bases: TGTGCCAGCAGTGAAGGCCAGGGGAATCAGCCCCAGCATTTT. Amino acids: CASSEGQGNQPQHF.

In this sample, this clone turned up once. The CDR3 sequence: CASSSLSGPRDNQPQHF. The CDR3 DNA is TGTGCCAGCAGTTCGCTATCCGGGCCCAGGGATAATCAGCCCCAGCATTTT. The chain combines TRBV28 with TRBJ1-5, with D perhaps TRBD1 (5 bases). CDR1 is MDHEN, CDR2 SYDVKM, per germline. V was clipped by 4 bases and J by 4 bases, with 20 bases between them. The CDR3 is made up of 17 amino acids.

Remarks on this clone: Distinct nucleotide sequences in the sample also encode this CDR3. The J gene is TRBJ1-2, the V gene TRBV9; TRBD1 might be the D (5 bases). In germline, CDR1 is SGDLS, CDR2 YYNGEE. The CDR3 is 14 amino acids. Deletions cut 0 bases from V and 1 base from J, with 7 bases between. CDR3 loop: CASSVGRGNYGYTF. CDR3 bases: TGTGCCAGCAGCGTAGGGAGGGGTAACTATGGCTACACCTTC.

This chain links TRBV2 with TRBJ2-6; no definite D call. Trimming pared 6 bases from V and 1 base from J, leaving 4 bases between. Germline V gives CDR1 SNHLY, CDR2 FYNNEI. This CDR3 is built from 13 residues. The CDR3 DNA reads TGTGCCAGCAGCCGTTCTGGGGCCAACGTCCTGACTTTC. It encodes CASSRSGANVLTF.

This clone was found once. The gene calls are TRBV6-5 and TRBJ2-7; 10 bases line up with TRBD1. Germline V gene data show CDR1 as MNHEY and CDR2 as SVGAGI. Trimming removed 5 bases from V and 4 bases from J; junction bases left unmatched: 8. This CDR3 contains 15 residues. The CDR3 sequence is CASSNDRGRLYEQYF. Here the CDR3 DNA reads TGTGCCAGCAGTAACGACAGGGGGCGGCTTTACGAGCAGTACTTC.

The chain uses TRBV27 and TRBJ2-7, with 9 bases lining up with TRBD2. Germline V CDR1 and CDR2: MNHEY, SMNVEV (reference sequence). J was trimmed by 5 bases and V by 9 bases; bases with no gene match: 17. This CDR3 comprises 16 residues. The CDR3 DNA follows: TGTGCCAGTAGACACAACTACGGGACTAGCATCCACGAGCAGTACTTC. It yields the protein CASRHNYGTSIHEQYF.

Only one count was recorded for this clone. The chain employs TRBV7-8 and TRBJ2-5; 11 bases agree with TRBD1. The CDR3 covers 15 residues. V was clipped by 2 bases and J by 5 bases; unmatched bases: 4. Germline CDR1 reads SGHVS; CDR2 reads FQNEAQ. The CDR3 loop is CASSLRTGGAETQYF. The CDR3 DNA reads as TGTGCCAGCAGCTTAAGGACAGGGGGCGCGGAGACCCAGTACTTC.